This T cell receptor (beta chain) was documented in a study of regulatory T cells in long-lasting Graves disease. Overall study findings and caveats: Clonotypes that were public and shared totalled some 2,900 in persistent patients versus roughly 1,000 in new patients. Persistent cases favored TRBV28, TRBJ1-2 and TRBJ2-5.

On this clonotype itself: Its antigen is not identified. One end of the junction is discordant with germline, which a read error may explain.

HTBI primers from iRepertoire and Arm-PCR of CDR3 regions yielded the TCR beta libraries. TCRdb redid the calling of the multiplex PCR reads with MiXCR, one entry per CDR3 protein. The sample lists more than 300,000 distinct CDR3 sequences, 15% to 20% seen once, with 20% to 25% in the top ten. CDR3 size: 14 residues. CDR1 and CDR2 (germline): MNHEY, SVGEGT. Time point in this sample: newly diagnosed GD, antithyroid drugs for less than 3 months. The TCR library used RNA extracted from PBMCs. This sample was shared with a second study, whose subject was T cells in Graves' hyperthyroidism and ophthalmopathy. That work contributes: Any patient presenting with uncontrolled infection, other autoimmune disease, pregnancy or lactation was left out. Diagnoses used clinical symptoms, serum thyroxine and TRAb, thyroid ultrasound and orbital computed tomography.

The chain links TRBV6-2 or TRBV6-3 to TRBJ2-5, with a possible D match to TRBD1 (6 bases). This material consisted of peripheral blood mononuclear cells (PBMCs), taken at new diagnosis, from a patient treated with antithyroid drugs. This receptor was identified in a woman aged 18-35 years with Graves disease. As DNA, the CDR3 is TGTGCCAGCAGTTACAATGGGGGCGGAGAGACCCGGTACTTC. Translating gives CASSYNGGGETRYF.